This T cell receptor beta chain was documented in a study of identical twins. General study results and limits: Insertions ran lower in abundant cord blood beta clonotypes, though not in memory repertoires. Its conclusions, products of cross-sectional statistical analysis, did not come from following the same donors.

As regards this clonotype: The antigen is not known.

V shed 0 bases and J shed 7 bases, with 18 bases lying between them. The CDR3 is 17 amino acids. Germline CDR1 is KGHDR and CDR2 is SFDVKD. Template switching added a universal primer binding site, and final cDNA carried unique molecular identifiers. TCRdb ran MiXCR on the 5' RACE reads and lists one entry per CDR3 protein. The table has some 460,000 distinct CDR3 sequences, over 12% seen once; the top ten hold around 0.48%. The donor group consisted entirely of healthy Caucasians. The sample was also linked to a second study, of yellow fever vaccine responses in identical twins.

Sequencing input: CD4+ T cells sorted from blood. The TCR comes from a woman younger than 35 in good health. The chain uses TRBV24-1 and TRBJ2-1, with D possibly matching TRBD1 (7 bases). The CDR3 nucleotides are TGTGCCACCAGTGATTTGTCGTCAGGGGGGAGGTTAAATGAGCAGTTCTTC. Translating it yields CATSDLSSGGRLNEQFF.